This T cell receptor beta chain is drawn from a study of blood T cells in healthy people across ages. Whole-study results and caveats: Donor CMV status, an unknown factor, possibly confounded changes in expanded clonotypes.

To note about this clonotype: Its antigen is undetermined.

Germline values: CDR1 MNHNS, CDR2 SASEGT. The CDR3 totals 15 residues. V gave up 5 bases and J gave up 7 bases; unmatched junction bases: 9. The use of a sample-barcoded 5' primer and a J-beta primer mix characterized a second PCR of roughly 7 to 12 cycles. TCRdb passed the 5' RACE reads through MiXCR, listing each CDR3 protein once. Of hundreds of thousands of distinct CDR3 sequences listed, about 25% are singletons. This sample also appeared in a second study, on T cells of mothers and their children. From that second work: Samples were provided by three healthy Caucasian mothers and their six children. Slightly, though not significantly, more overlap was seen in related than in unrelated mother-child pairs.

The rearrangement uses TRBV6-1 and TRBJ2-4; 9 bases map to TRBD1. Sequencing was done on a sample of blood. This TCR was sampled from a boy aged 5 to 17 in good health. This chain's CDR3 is CASSSGQGNRNIQYF. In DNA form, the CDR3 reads TGTGCCAGCAGTTCGGGACAGGGAAATAGGAACATTCAGTACTTC.